Sequencing of this T cell receptor (beta chain) was carried out in a study of CD8 T cells in Susac syndrome. With 8 bases removed from V and 4 bases from J, the gap between germline ends came to 11 bases. The germline gives CDR1 LGHDT, CDR2 YNNKEL (reference sequence). The CDR3 length is 12 residues. RNA amounts of roughly 0.45 to 1 ug underwent reverse transcription with random hexamers. A single record per CDR3 protein comes from TCRdb applying MiXCR to the immunoSEQ multiplex PCR reads. The sample carries approximately 220,000 distinct CDR3 sequences, roughly nine tenths recorded once. The rearrangement links TRBV3-1 to TRBJ1-1; D is possibly TRBD1 (5 bases). The material sequenced was CD8+ T cells from PBMCs. The clonotype originates from a human donor with multiple sclerosis. In DNA, the CDR3 is TGTGCCAGCGGGCAGGGAGGCACTGAAGCTTTCTTT. Encoded protein: CASGQGGTEAFF.